The T cell receptor beta chain described here comes from a study of T-cell memory formation after mild COVID-19. Study-level information: There were largely donor-specific TCR clusters. Study conclusions and caveats: Day 37-peaking second-wave clones had unconfirmed SARS-CoV-2 specificity. Later expanders leaned CD4+, whereas clones that contracted between day 15 and 85 were balanced CD4/CD8.

The length of the CDR3 is 12 residues. V gave up 5 bases and J gave up 10 bases, with 12 bases separating them. Germline V gene sequence: CDR1 SGHVS, CDR2 FNYEAQ. Via MiXCR, TCRdb re-called the 5' RACE reads, giving one row per CDR3 protein. The table lists 29,000 or so distinct CDR3 sequences, roughly 16% of them singletons. This clonotype was observed many times. Its antigen is unidentified. This clonotype originated in an adult who had mild COVID-19 (a few samples of this study predate the infection). Cell type and time point are not known. Sequencing was carried out using PBMCs or a T cell subset sorted from them (not recorded which). This chain uses TRBV7-6 with TRBJ2-1, with a possible D match to TRBD2 (5 bases). CDR3 sequence (DNA): TGTGCCAGCAGCCCTCAGGCGGGCGAGCAGTTCTTC. It encodes CASSPQAGEQFF.